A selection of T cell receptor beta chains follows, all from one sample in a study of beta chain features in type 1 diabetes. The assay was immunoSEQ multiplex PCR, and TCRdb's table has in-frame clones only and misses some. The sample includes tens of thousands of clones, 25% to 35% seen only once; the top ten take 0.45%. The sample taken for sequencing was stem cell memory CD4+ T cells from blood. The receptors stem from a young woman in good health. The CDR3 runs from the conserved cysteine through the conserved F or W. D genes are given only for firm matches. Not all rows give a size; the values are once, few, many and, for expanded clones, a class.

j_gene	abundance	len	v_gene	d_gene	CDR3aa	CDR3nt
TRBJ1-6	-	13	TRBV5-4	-	CASSLDSNSPLHF	TGTGCCAGCAGCTTGGACAGTAATTCACCCCTCCACTTT
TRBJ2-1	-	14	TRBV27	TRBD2	CASSLSGGYNEQFF	TGTGCCAGCAGTTTATCGGGGGGGTACAATGAGCAGTTCTTC
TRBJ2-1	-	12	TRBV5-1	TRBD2	CASSRGGDEQFF	TGCGCCAGCAGCCGGGGGGGAGATGAGCAGTTCTTC
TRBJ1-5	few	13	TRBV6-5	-	CASSYSGTQPQHF	TGTGCCAGCAGTTACTCGGGCACTCAGCCCCAGCATTTT
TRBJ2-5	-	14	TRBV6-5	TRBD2	CASRVSGGPETQYF	TGTGCCAGCAGGGTTAGCGGGGGGCCAGAGACCCAGTACTTC
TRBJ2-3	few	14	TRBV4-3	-	CASSLRTATDTQYF	TGCGCCAGCAGCCTTCGGACTGCCACAGATACGCAGTATTTT
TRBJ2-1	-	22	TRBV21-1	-	CASSKVNGTGPLAGGPYNEQFF	TGTGCCAGCAGCAAAGTCAACGGGACAGGGCCACTAGCGGGAGGGCCCTACAATGAGCAGTTCTTC
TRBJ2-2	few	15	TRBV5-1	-	CASGGGSAGTGELFF	TGCGCCAGCGGAGGAGGGTCGGCGGGCACCGGGGAGCTGTTTTTT
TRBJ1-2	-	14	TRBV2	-	CASSESPSTYGYTF	TGTGCCAGCAGTGAAAGCCCTTCAACCTATGGCTACACCTTC
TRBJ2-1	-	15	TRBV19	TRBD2	CASSAPSGRIPEQFF	TGTGCCAGTAGTGCTCCTAGCGGGAGGATTCCGGAGCAGTTCTTC
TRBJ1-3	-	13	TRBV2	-	CASSEGSGNTIYF	TGTGCCAGCAGCGAGGGATCTGGAAACACCATATATTTT
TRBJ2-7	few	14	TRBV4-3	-	CASSQDMTVFEQYF	TGCGCCAGCAGCCAAGATATGACAGTCTTTGAGCAGTACTTC
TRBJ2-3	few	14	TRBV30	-	CAWSHNRVGDTQYF	TGTGCCTGGAGCCATAACAGGGTTGGAGATACGCAGTATTTT
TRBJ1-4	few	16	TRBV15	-	CATSRDRAGANEKLFF	TGTGCCACCAGCAGAGATAGAGCAGGGGCTAATGAAAAACTGTTTTTT
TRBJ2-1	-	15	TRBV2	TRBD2	CASVAGLAVYNEQFF	TGTGCCAGCGTCGCGGGACTAGCGGTTTACAATGAGCAGTTCTTC
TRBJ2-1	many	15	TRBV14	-	CASSQDYAGRGEQFF	TGTGCCAGCAGCCAAGATTATGCCGGGCGGGGTGAGCAGTTCTTC
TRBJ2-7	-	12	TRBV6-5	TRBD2	CASGTSSYEQYF	TGTGCCAGCGGGACTAGCAGCTACGAGCAGTACTTC
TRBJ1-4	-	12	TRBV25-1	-	CASSGDNEKLFF	TGTGCCAGCAGTGGCGATAATGAAAAACTGTTTTTT
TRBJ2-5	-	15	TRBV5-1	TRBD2	CASSIGTSGSETQYF	TGCGCCAGCAGCATCGGGACTAGCGGTTCGGAGACCCAGTACTTC
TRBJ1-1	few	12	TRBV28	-	CASSLSRGPAFF	TGTGCCAGCAGTCTCTCGCGGGGGCCCGCTTTCTTT
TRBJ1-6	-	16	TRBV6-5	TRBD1	CASSYGTGGANYPLHF	TGTGCCAGCAGTTACGGGACAGGGGGCGCCAATTACCCCCTCCACTTT
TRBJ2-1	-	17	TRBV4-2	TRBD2	CASSQGGIAGYYNEQFF	TGTGCCAGCAGCCAAGGCGGAATAGCGGGATACTACAATGAGCAGTTCTTC
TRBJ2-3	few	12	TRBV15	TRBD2	CATNRGEDTQYF	TGTGCCACCAACCGGGGGGAGGATACGCAGTATTTT
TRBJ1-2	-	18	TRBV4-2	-	CASSQEGRSSGRRNGYTF	TGTGCCAGCAGCCAAGAAGGGCGTTCGAGCGGGCGAAGGAATGGCTACACCTTC
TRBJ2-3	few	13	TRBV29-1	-	CSVEREVTDTQYF	TGCAGCGTTGAGAGGGAGGTCACAGATACGCAGTATTTT
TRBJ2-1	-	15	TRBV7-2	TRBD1	CASSLVVQGQTEQFF	TGTGCCAGCAGCTTAGTCGTCCAGGGACAGACTGAGCAGTTCTTC
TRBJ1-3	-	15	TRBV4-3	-	CASSQATVGGNTIYF	TGCGCCAGCAGCCAAGCTACAGTCGGTGGAAACACCATATATTTT
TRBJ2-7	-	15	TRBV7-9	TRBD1	CASSYGTGLAYEQYF	TGTGCCAGCAGCTATGGGACAGGGCTTGCCTACGAGCAGTACTTC
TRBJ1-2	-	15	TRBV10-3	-	CAISESGAKPYGYTF	TGTGCCATCAGTGAGTCAGGGGCGAAGCCCTATGGCTACACCTTC
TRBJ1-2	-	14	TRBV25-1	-	CASSDRGPDYGYTF	TGTGCCAGCAGTGATCGTGGCCCCGACTATGGCTACACCTTC
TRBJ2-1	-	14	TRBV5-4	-	CASSLPGDYNEQFF	TGTGCCAGCAGCTTGCCGGGGGACTACAATGAGCAGTTCTTC
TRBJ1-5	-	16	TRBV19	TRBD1	CASSIDGTGVNQPQHF	TGTGCCAGTAGTATAGATGGGACAGGAGTCAATCAGCCCCAGCATTTT
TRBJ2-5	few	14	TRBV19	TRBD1	CASSIRDRGETQYF	TGTGCCAGTAGTATACGGGACAGGGGTGAGACCCAGTACTTC
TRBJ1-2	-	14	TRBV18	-	CASSLGELGYGYTF	TGTGCCAGCTCCCTGGGCGAGCTGGGCTATGGCTACACCTTC
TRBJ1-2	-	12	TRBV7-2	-	CASSSQGYGYTF	TGTGCCAGCAGCTCCCAGGGATATGGCTACACCTTC
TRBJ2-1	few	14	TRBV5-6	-	CASSLLQAGNEQFF	TGTGCCAGCAGCTTGCTACAGGCGGGAAATGAGCAGTTCTTC
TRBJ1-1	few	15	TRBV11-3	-	CASSFREGVNTEAFF	TGTGCCAGCAGCTTCAGGGAGGGGGTGAACACTGAAGCTTTCTTT
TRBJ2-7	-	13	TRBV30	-	CALSQGGSYEQYF	TGTGCTCTAAGCCAGGGGGGTAGCTACGAGCAGTACTTC
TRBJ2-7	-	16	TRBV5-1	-	CASSLDRPSSSYEQYF	TGCGCCAGCAGCTTGGACAGGCCAAGCAGCTCCTACGAGCAGTACTTC
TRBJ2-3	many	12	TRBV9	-	CASSPTTDTQYF	TGTGCCAGCAGCCCCACAACAGATACGCAGTATTTT
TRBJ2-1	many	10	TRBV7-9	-	CASGVGEQFF	TGTGCCAGCGGAGTAGGTGAGCAGTTCTTC
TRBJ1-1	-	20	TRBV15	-	CATSRDLYQDRPGANTEAFF	TGTGCCACCAGCAGAGATTTATACCAGGACCGCCCTGGGGCTAACACTGAAGCTTTCTTT
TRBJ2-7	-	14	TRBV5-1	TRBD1	CASSTLQGAGEQYF	TGCGCCAGCAGCACACTACAGGGGGCCGGGGAGCAGTACTTC
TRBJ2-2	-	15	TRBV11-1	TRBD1	CASRRQGLVAGELFF	TGTGCCAGCAGAAGACAGGGGTTGGTGGCCGGGGAGCTGTTTTTT
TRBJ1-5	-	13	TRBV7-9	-	CASSLGQREPQHF	TGTGCCAGCAGCTTAGGACAGCGTGAGCCCCAGCATTTT